At least ten counts were recorded for the clone carrying this T cell receptor (beta chain). As yet, its antigen is unknown. This entry comes from a study of T cells in Graves' hyperthyroidism and ophthalmopathy. Turning to the study itself: The initial diagnosis was the point when peripheral blood was collected, ahead of any treatment. Overall study findings and caveats: Patients with ophthalmopathy were separated from those with stable hyperthyroidism by a 13 V-J model.

PBMCs were sourced from more than 7.5 ml fresh peripheral blood. TCR beta CDR3 region amplification was performed from RNA transcripts. The HTBI primer set served for first-round RT-PCR of the TCR CDR3. One entry per CDR3 protein results from TCRdb running MiXCR on the multiplex PCR reads. The data show hundreds of thousands of distinct CDR3 sequences, roughly 13% seen once. V trimming: 8 bases; J trimming: 5 bases; junction bases outside the gene matches: 3. The CDR3 runs 10 residues. Looked up from germline, CDR1 is DFQATT and CDR2 is SNEGSKA (reference sequence). The V and J genes are TRBV20-1 and TRBJ2-7; TRBD1 matches 7 bases. The sequencing input was blood. The clonotype comes from a woman between 18 and 29 years old with Graves' hyperthyroidism. The CDR3: CSITGDEQYF. CDR3 coding DNA: TGCAGTATAACAGGGGACGAGCAGTACTTC.